This entry concerns a single TCR beta chain. The sample comes from a study of T-cell memory formation after mild COVID-19. TCRdb re-called the 5' RACE reads through MiXCR, storing one row per CDR3 protein. Of about 470,000 distinct CDR3 sequences in the sample, around a quarter were seen once. This CDR3 is 14 amino acids long. CDR1 and CDR2 (germline): SGHVS, FNYEAQ. Trimming removed 2 bases at V and 6 bases at J, with 12 bases between. The sample comprised PBMCs or a T cell subset sorted from them (not recorded which). This receptor was taken from an adult woman who had mild COVID-19 (a few samples of this study predate the infection). Cell type and time point are not known. The V call is TRBV7-6, the J call TRBJ2-3; TRBD2 is a possible D gene (5 bases). CDR3 loop: CASSLLPEADTQYF. The CDR3 DNA reads as TGTGCCAGCAGCTTACTTCCGGAGGCGGATACGCAGTATTTT.